The clone carrying this TCR beta chain was counted at least ten times. Its antigen remains unidentified. The data were obtained in a study of regulatory T cells in long-lasting Graves disease. Trimming left V 5 bases short and J 5 bases short, with 6 bases between. CDR1 is MNHNS, CDR2 SASEGT, per germline. The CDR3 has 12 residues. The study, taken as a whole, reports: Gene preferences differed: TRBV28, TRBJ1-2, TRBJ2-5 in persistent cases. New patients shared 970 or so public clonotypes, and persistent patients shared more, with around 2,600.

Both iRepertoire HTBI primers and Arm-PCR of CDR3 regions were used to build the TCR beta libraries. TCRdb independently ran MiXCR on the multiplex PCR reads; one entry per CDR3 protein. The sample contains about 310,000 distinct CDR3 sequences, 22% of which appear only once. Time point reported: persistent/refractory GD, antithyroid drugs over 5 years with positive TRAb. RNA extracted from PBMCs served as the sequencing template. Peripheral blood, Nine milliliters per patient, was collected in EDTA tubes. The material was peripheral blood mononuclear cells (PBMCs), obtained when the disease was refractory, from a patient treated with antithyroid drugs. The rearrangement links TRBV6-1 to TRBJ2-2; D is undetermined. This sequence was found in a female donor with Graves disease. DNA of the CDR3: TGTGCCAGCAGTACGCGGACCGGGGAGCTGTTTTTT. Translated: CASSTRTGELFF.